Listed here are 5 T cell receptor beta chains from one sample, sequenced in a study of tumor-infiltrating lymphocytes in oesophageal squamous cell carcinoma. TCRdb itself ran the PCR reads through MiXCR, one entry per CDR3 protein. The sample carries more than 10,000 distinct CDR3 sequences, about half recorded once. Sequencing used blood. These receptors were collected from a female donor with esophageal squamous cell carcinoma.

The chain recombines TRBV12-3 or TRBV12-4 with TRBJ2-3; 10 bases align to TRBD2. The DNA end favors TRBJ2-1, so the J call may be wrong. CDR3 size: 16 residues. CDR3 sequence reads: CASRRTSGQGDQEQFF. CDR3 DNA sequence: TGTGCCAGCAGAAGGACTAGCGGCCAAGGGGACCAGGAGCAGTTCTTC.

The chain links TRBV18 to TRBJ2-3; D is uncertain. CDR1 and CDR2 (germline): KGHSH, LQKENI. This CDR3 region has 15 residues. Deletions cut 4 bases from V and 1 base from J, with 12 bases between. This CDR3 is CASSRRPPGTDTQYF. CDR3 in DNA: TGTGCCAGCTCACGGCGACCACCCGGCACAGATACGCAGTATTTT.

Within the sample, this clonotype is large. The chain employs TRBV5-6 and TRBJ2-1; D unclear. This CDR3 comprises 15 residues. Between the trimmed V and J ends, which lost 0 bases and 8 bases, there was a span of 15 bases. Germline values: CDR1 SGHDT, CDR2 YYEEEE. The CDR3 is CASSLAWVTRDEQFF. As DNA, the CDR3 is TGTGCCAGCAGCTTGGCCTGGGTAACACGCGATGAGCAGTTCTTC. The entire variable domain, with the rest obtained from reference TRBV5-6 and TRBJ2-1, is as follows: DAGVTQSPTHLIKTRGQQVTLRCSPKSGHDTVSWYQQALGQGPQFIFQYYEEEERQRGNFPDRFSGHQFPNYSSELNVNALLLGDSALYLCASSLAWVTRDEQFFGPGTRLTVL.

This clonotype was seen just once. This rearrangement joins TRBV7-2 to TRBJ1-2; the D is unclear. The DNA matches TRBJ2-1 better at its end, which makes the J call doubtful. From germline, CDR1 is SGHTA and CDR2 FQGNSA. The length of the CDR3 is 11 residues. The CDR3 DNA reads TGTGCCAGCAGCCCCGCCAATGAGCAGTTCTTC. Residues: CASSPANEQFF.

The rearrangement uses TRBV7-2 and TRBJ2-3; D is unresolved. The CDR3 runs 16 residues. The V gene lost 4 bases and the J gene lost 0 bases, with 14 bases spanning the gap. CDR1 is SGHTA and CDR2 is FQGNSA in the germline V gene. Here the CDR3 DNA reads TGTGCCAGCAGCTCCGGACCAACTGGAAGCACAGATACGCAGTATTTT. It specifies CASSSGPTGSTDTQYF.